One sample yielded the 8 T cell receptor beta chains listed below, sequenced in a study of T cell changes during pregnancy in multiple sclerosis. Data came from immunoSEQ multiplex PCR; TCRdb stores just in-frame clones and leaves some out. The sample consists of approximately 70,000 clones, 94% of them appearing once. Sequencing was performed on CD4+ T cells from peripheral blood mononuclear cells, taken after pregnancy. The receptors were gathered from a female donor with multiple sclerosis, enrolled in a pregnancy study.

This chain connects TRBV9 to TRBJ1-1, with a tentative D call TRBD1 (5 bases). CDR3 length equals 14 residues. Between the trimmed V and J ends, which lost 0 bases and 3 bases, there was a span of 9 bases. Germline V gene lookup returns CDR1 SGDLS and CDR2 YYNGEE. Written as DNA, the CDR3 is TGTGCCAGCAGCGTAGAGCTCAGGGACACTGAAGCTTTCTTT. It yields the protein CASSVELRDTEAFF. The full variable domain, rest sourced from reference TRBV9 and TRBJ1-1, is DSGVTQTPKHLITATGQRVTLRCSPRSGDLSVYWYQQSLDQGLQFLIQYYNGEERAKGNILERFSAQQFPDLHSELNLSSLELGDSALYFCASSVELRDTEAFFGQGTRLTVV.

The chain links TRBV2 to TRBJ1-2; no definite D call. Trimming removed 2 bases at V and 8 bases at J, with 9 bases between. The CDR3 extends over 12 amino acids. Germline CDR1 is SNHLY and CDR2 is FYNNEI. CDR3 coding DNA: TGTGCCAGCAGTGAATCGGGTGGCGGCTACACCTTC. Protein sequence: CASSESGGGYTF. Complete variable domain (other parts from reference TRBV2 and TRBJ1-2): EPEVTQTPSHQVTQMGQEVILRCVPISNHLYFYWYRQILGQKVEFLVSFYNNEISEKSEIFDDQFSVERPDGSNFTLKIRSTKLEDSAMYFCASSESGGGYTFGSGTRLTVV.

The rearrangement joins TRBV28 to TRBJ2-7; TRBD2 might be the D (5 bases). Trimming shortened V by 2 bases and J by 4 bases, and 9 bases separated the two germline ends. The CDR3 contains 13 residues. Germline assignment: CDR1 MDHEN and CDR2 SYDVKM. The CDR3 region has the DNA TGTGCCAGCAGTTTAGGAGGTTTTTACGAGCAGTACTTC. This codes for CASSLGGFYEQYF.

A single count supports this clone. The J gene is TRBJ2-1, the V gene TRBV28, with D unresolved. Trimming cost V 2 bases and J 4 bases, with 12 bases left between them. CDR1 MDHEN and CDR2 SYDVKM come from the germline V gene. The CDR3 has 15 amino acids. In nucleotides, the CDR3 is TGTGCCAGCAGTTTAGACCCTAAGAGGTACAATGAGCAGTTCTTC. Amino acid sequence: CASSLDPKRYNEQFF.

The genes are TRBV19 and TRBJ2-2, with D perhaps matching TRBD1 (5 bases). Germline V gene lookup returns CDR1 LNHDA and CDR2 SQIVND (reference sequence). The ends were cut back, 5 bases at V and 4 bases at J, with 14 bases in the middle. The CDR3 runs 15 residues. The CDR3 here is CASSFDSVVTGELFF. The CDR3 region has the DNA TGTGCCAGTAGTTTCGACAGCGTTGTCACCGGGGAGCTGTTTTTT.

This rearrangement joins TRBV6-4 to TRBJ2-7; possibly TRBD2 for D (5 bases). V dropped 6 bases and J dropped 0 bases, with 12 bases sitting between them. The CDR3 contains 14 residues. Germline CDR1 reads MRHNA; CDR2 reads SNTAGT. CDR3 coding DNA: TGTGCCAGCAGACGGGAACCGAGCTCCTACGAGCAGTACTTC. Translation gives CASRREPSSYEQYF.

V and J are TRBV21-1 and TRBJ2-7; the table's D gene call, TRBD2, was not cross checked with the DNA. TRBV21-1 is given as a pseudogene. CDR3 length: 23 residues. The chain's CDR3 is CASSTILRGPGLAGRRSSYEQYF. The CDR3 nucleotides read TGTGCCAGCAGCACAATATTGAGGGGGCCCGGACTAGCGGGTAGGAGAAGCTCCTACGAGCAGTACTTC.

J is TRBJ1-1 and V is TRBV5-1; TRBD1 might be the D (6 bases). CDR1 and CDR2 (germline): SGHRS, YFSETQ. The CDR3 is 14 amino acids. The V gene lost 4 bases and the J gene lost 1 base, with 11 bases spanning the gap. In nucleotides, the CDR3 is TGCGCCAGCAGCGGCGGACAGACGAACACTGAAGCTTTCTTT. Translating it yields CASSGGQTNTEAFF.